These 21 T cell receptor beta chains came from one sample sequenced in a study of T cells in Graves' hyperthyroidism and ophthalmopathy. What was amplified from RNA transcripts were TCR beta CDR3 regions. An initial round of RT-PCR targeting the TCR CDR3 relied on the HTBI primer set. TCRdb re-called the multiplex PCR reads with MiXCR, one entry per CDR3 protein. This sample has 700,000 or so distinct CDR3 sequences; about 15% occur once, and the top ten carry roughly an eighth. The specimen was blood. These TCRs come from a woman in her forties or fifties with Graves' ophthalmopathy.

This clonotype was counted ten times or more. The chain is built from TRBV20-1 and TRBJ2-1; possibly TRBD1 or TRBD2 for D (5 bases each). The germline gives CDR1 DFQATT, CDR2 SNEGSKA (reference sequence). This CDR3 has 15 amino acids. Trimming shortened V by 6 bases and J by 0 bases, and 15 bases separated the two germline ends. CDR3 residues: CSATQGPSSYNEQFF. The CDR3 nucleotides are TGCAGTGCCACCCAGGGACCAAGCTCCTACAATGAGCAGTTCTTC.

Comments on this clonotype: A read error may be the cause here, since a much bigger clone is one base away. The rearrangement joins TRBV12-3 or TRBV12-4 to TRBJ1-2; 9 positions match TRBD1. This CDR3 is built from 16 residues. J gave up 8 bases and V 2 bases, and 12 bases lay outside the gene matches. The CDR3 DNA reads as TGTGCCAGCAGTTTAACCTGGACAGGGGTTTCTATGGGCTACACCTTC. Its translation: CASSLTWTGVSMGYTF.

The V and J genes are TRBV9 and TRBJ2-2; no clear D. The length of the CDR3 is 15 residues. The V end was cut by 4 bases, the J end by 1 base, with 11 bases between. Germline values: CDR1 SGDLS, CDR2 YYNGEE. The CDR3 sequence: CASSLFIGNTGELFF. CDR3 coding DNA: TGTGCCAGCAGCCTCTTTATAGGGAACACCGGGGAGCTGTTTTTT.

This clonotype was seen ten or more times. The chain is built from TRBV7-2 and TRBJ1-6; D not resolved. The CDR3 totals 15 residues. The V end was cut by 1 base, the J end by 7 bases, with 11 bases between. Germline V gene data show CDR1 as SGHTA and CDR2 as FQGNSA. The CDR3 loop reads CASSLGPGRNSPLHF. In DNA, the CDR3 is TGTGCCAGCAGCTTAGGCCCCGGACGGAATTCACCCCTCCACTTT.

Worth noting for this clonotype: A much larger clone sits a single nucleotide away, making a read error possible. The chain links TRBV6-2 or TRBV6-3 to TRBJ1-1; TRBD1 matches 7 bases. V was pared by 2 bases and J by 1 base, with 4 bases of the junction left unmatched. The germline V gene has CDR1 MNHEY and CDR2 SVGEGT. The CDR3 totals 15 residues. Here the CDR3 DNA reads TGTGCCAGCAGTTACGGGACAGTGTGGAACACTGAAGCTTTCTTT. Amino acid sequence: CASSYGTVWNTEAFF.

The sample holds a few counts of this clonotype. The chain joins TRBV9 to TRBJ2-1; TRBD1 matches at 10 bases. There are 14 residues in the CDR3. J lost 9 bases, V lost 1 base, and 4 bases had no gene match. Per the germline V gene, CDR1 is SGDLS and CDR2 is YYNGEE. CDR3 bases: TGTGCCAGCAGCGTAATAGGACAGGGGGTTGAGCAGTTCTTC. Its protein is CASSVIGQGVEQFF. The whole variable domain, remainder taken from reference TRBV9 and TRBJ2-1, is DSGVTQTPKHLITATGQRVTLRCSPRSGDLSVYWYQQSLDQGLQFLIQYYNGEERAKGNILERFSAQQFPDLHSELNLSSLELGDSALYFCASSVIGQGVEQFFGPGTRLTVL.

This clonotype was detected many times. The chain combines TRBV12-3 or TRBV12-4 with TRBJ2-7; no clear D. CDR3 length: 14 amino acids. V was shortened by 4 bases and J by 3 bases, with 13 bases between the two germline ends. The CDR3 sequence is CASSYRNSGYEQYF. CDR3 nucleotide sequence: TGTGCCAGCAGTTACCGCAACTCCGGCTACGAGCAGTACTTC.

The genes are TRBV4-1 and TRBJ2-5; 9 positions agree with TRBD2. The germline V gene has CDR1 MGHRA and CDR2 YSYEKL. The CDR3 has 14 residues. Trimming cost V 5 bases and J 1 base; bases outside gene matches: 2. DNA for the CDR3: TGCGCCAGCAGCGGCGGGGGGGGCCAAGAGACCCAGTACTTC. Amino acids: CASSGGGGQETQYF.

The sample holds many counts of this clonotype. This chain links TRBV28 with TRBJ2-3, with TRBD1 identical over 8 bases. The CDR3 is made up of 16 amino acids. V lost 3 bases and J lost 5; bases outside the gene matches: 10. Per germline, CDR1 MDHEN and CDR2 SYDVKM. CDR3 sequence: CASSLEPGGRRDTQYF. The CDR3 nucleotides read TGTGCCAGCAGTTTGGAACCAGGGGGCAGAAGAGATACGCAGTATTTT.

This clonotype was observed at least ten times. The rearrangement links TRBV24-1 to TRBJ2-1; D is perhaps TRBD1 (6 bases). This CDR3 is built from 17 residues. V lost 3 bases and J 7 bases, leaving 21 bases between the germline ends. Germline CDR1 is KGHDR and CDR2 is SFDVKD. Here the CDR3 DNA reads TGTGCCACCAGTGATAACACAGGGTTGGGTTCTCGAAATGAGCAGTTCTTC. This translates into CATSDNTGLGSRNEQFF.

This clonotype was counted only a few times. V and J are TRBV4-2 and TRBJ2-1; 8 bases are shared with TRBD2. CDR3 size: 16 residues. The germline CDR1 and CDR2 sequences are LGHNA and YNFKEQ. The junction had 9 bases not matched to a gene; V was cut back by 0 bases and J by 8 bases. Here the CDR3 DNA reads TGTGCCAGCAGCCAAGATCTTGCGGGAGGCCCCCATGAGCAGTTCTTC. Translated, it gives CASSQDLAGGPHEQFF.

This clonotype has ten or more counts. This rearrangement joins TRBV3-1 to TRBJ1-1, with D unresolved. V lost 1 base to trimming and J lost 0 bases, with 12 bases between them. The CDR3 totals 16 residues. Germline V gene sequence: CDR1 LGHDT, CDR2 YNNKEL (reference sequence). The CDR3 DNA is TGTGCCAGCAGCCAAGGGTGGGGATTGGTGAACACTGAAGCTTTCTTT. Amino acids: CASSQGWGLVNTEAFF.

This chain joins TRBV24-1 and TRBJ1-5; possibly TRBD1 for D (6 bases). Per the germline V gene, CDR1 is KGHDR and CDR2 is SFDVKD. CDR3 length: 14 amino acids. Deletions cut 3 bases from V and 6 bases from J, with 11 bases between. The CDR3 spells CATSDQQGFQPQHF. CDR3 coding DNA: TGTGCCACCAGTGATCAACAGGGATTTCAGCCCCAGCATTTT.

This clonotype was recorded at least ten times. The V gene is TRBV29-1, the J gene TRBJ2-5; 10 positions match TRBD2. This CDR3 is 16 amino acids long. Germline CDR1 reads SQVTM; CDR2 reads ANQGSEA. V shed 0 bases, J shed 2 bases, and the junction held 6 bases outside the gene matches. For the CDR3, the DNA is TGCAGCGTTGAAGATTGGCTAGCGGGAGTTCAAGAGACCCAGTACTTC. Translation gives CSVEDWLAGVQETQYF.

The chain has TRBV7-2 and TRBJ1-2, with a tentative D call TRBD1 (6 bases). There are 15 residues in the CDR3. V was clipped by 2 bases and J by 2 bases, with 12 bases between them. Germline CDR1 and CDR2: SGHTA and FQGNSA. The CDR3 here is CASSLQGTTNYGYTF. The CDR3 DNA sequence: TGTGCCAGCAGCTTACAGGGGACTACCAACTATGGCTACACCTTC. Supplemented by reference TRBV7-2 and TRBJ1-2, the full variable domain reads GAGVSQSPSNKVTEKGKDVELRCDPISGHTALYWYRQSLGQGLEFLIYFQGNSAPDKSGLPSDRFSAERTGGSVSTLTIQRTQQEDSAVYLCASSLQGTTNYGYTFGSGTRLTVV.

The CDR3 DNA reads TGTGCCATCAGTGACACGGACTACGAGCAGTACTTC. Its translation is CAISDTDYEQYF. This rearrangement joins TRBV10-3 to TRBJ2-7, with D unclear. CDR3 size: 12 residues. The V gene lost 3 bases and the J gene lost 3 bases, with 6 bases spanning the gap. Germline V gene data show CDR1 as ENHRY and CDR2 as SYGVKD.

The table lists this clonotype with many counts. CDR3 sequence reads: CASSLGKNEQFF. CDR3 bases: TGTGCCAGCAGCTTGGGGAAAAATGAGCAGTTCTTC. The V and J genes are TRBV5-8 and TRBJ2-1; D is unclear. The germline gives CDR1 SGHTS, CDR2 YDEGEE. The CDR3 is 12 amino acids. Trimming stripped 0 bases from V and 7 bases from J, with 5 bases between.

This clonotype has at least ten counts. The genes are TRBV7-3 and TRBJ1-2, with a possible D match to TRBD1 (6 bases). Germline CDR1 is SGHTA and CDR2 is FQGTGA. Trimming shortened V by 5 bases and J by 7 bases, and 23 bases separated the two germline ends. The CDR3 totals 16 residues. CDR3 in amino acids: CASSATGALPFRGYTF. CDR3 sequence (DNA): TGTGCCAGCAGCGCGACAGGCGCTCTGCCATTTCGTGGCTACACCTTC.

This clonotype has ten or more counts. This chain links TRBV7-2 with TRBJ1-5; no reliable D call. CDR1 is SGHTA, CDR2 FQGNSA, per germline. CDR3 length: 13 residues. Trimming pared 0 bases from V and 5 bases from J, leaving 5 bases between. The CDR3 region is CASSLAPDQPQHF. CDR3 nucleotides: TGTGCCAGCAGCTTAGCGCCAGATCAGCCCCAGCATTTT.

The V gene is TRBV20-1, the J gene TRBJ2-2, with no clear D. CDR3 length: 13 residues. With 6 bases removed from V and 6 bases from J, the gap between germline ends came to 14 bases. Germline loops: CDR1 DFQATT, CDR2 SNEGSKA (reference sequence). The CDR3 is CSASQRVAGELFF. DNA for the CDR3: TGCAGTGCGTCCCAGAGAGTAGCCGGGGAGCTGTTTTTT.

A few counts support this clonotype. The chain is built from TRBV19 and TRBJ1-1; 8 bases match TRBD1. This CDR3 spans 13 amino acids. With 7 bases clipped from V and 8 bases from J, the junction kept 9 bases outside the gene matches. Germline V gene sequence: CDR1 LNHDA, CDR2 SQIVND (reference sequence). CDR3 DNA sequence: TGTGCCAGTAACCCCGACAGGGGCGAGGAAGCTTTCTTT. It specifies CASNPDRGEEAFF.